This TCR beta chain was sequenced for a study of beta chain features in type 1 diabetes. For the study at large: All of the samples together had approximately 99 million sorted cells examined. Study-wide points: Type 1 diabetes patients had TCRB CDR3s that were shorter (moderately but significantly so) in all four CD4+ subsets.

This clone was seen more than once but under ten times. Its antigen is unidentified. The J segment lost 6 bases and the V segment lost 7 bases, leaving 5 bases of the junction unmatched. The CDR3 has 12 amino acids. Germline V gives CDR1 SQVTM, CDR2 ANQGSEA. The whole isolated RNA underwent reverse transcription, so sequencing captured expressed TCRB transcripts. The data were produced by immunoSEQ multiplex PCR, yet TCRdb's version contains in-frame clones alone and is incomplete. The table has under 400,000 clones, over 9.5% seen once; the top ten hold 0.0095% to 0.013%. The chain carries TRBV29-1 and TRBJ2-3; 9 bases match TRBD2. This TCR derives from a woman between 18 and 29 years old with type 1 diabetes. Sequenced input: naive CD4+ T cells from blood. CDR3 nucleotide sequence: TGCAGCGGGAAGCGGGAGGCTGATACGCAGTATTTT. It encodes CSGKREADTQYF.